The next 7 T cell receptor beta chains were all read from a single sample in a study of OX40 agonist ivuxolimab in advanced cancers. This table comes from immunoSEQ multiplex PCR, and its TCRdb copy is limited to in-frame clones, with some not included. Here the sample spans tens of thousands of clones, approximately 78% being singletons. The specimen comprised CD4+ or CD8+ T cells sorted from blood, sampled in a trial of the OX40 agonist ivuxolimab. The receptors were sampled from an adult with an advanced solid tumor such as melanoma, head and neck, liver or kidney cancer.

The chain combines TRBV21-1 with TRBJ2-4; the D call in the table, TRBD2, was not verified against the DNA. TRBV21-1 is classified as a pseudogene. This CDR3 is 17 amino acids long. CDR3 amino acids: CASSSPEGRTSKNIQYF. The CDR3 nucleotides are TGTGCCAGCAGCTCTCCCGAGGGCAGGACCTCCAAAAACATTCAGTACTTC.

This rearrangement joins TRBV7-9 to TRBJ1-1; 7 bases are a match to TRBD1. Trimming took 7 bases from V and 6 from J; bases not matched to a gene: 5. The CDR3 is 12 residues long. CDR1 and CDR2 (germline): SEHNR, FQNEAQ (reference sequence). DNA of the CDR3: TGTGCCAGCACCAACCAGGGGGCTGAAGCTTTCTTT. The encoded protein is CASTNQGAEAFF.

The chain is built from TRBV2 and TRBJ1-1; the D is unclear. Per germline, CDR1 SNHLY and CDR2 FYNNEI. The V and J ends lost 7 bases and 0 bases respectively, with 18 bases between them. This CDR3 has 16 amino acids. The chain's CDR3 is CASTGPNGLMNTEAFF. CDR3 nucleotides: TGTGCCAGCACCGGCCCCAACGGACTGATGAACACTGAAGCTTTCTTT.

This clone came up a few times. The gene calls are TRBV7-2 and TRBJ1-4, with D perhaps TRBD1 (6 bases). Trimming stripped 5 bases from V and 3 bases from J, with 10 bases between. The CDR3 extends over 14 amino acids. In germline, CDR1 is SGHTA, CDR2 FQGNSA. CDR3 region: CASSRGVANEKLFF. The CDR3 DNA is TGTGCCAGCAGCAGGGGGGTCGCTAATGAAAAACTGTTTTTT.

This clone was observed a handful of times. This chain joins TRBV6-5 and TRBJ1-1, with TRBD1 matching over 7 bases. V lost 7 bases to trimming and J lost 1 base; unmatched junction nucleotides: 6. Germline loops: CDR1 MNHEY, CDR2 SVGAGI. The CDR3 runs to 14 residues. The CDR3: CASNAGQANTEAFF. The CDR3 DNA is TGTGCCAGCAACGCCGGACAGGCGAACACTGAAGCTTTCTTT.

The CDR3 loop is CASSLLLSNTGELFF. Written as DNA, the CDR3 is TGTGCCAGCAGCTTATTACTATCGAACACCGGGGAGCTGTTTTTT. The V call is TRBV7-3, the J call TRBJ2-2; D is uncertain. Per the germline V gene, CDR1 is SGHTA and CDR2 is FQGTGA. V was trimmed by 2 bases and J by 0 bases, leaving 7 bases between them. The CDR3 loop spans 15 amino acids.

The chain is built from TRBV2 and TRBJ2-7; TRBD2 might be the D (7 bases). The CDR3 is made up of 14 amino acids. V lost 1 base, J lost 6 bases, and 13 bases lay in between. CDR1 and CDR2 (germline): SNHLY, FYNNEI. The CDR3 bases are TGTGCCAGCAGTGAAGTGGGGGGGGCCGGCGAGCAGTACTTC. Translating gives CASSEVGGAGEQYF.